One sample yielded the 12 T cell receptor beta chains listed below, sequenced in a study of blood T cells in healthy people across ages. Alongside a J-beta primer mix, a sample-barcoded 5' primer served in a second PCR lasting roughly 7 to 11 cycles. MiXCR was run by TCRdb on the 5' RACE reads, yielding one entry per CDR3 protein. The repertoire holds over a million distinct CDR3 sequences, 45% seen once, with approximately 20% in the top ten. Sequenced: blood. These receptors were obtained from a woman aged 60-70 years in good health.

This clonotype appeared a few times. This sequence joins TRBV11-2 and TRBJ2-4, with D unclear. The tail of the sequence fits TRBJ2-7 better, so the J call may be wrong. The CDR3 is 15 amino acids. Looked up from germline, CDR1 is SGHAT and CDR2 is FQNNGV. The CDR3 loop reads CASSLTGKILYEQYF. As DNA, the CDR3 is TGTGCCAGCAGCTTAACGGGCAAAATTCTCTACGAGCAGTACTTC.

The chain recombines TRBV12-3 or TRBV12-4 with TRBJ2-3, with 8 bases identical to TRBD1. V lost 6 bases and J lost 3; bases outside the gene matches: 8. The CDR3 runs 15 residues. CDR3 region: CASSHPGGGTDTQYF. In DNA, the CDR3 is TGTGCCAGCAGCCATCCAGGGGGCGGGACAGATACGCAGTATTTT.

This clonotype was counted between two and nine times. The chain employs TRBV6-1 and TRBJ1-1, with D hard to call. The CDR3 has 15 amino acids. Germline loops: CDR1 MNHNS, CDR2 SASEGT. V lost 6 bases and J 0 bases, leaving 14 bases between the germline ends. CDR3 in amino acids: CASRPPQIMNTEAFF. The CDR3 region has the DNA TGTGCCAGCAGGCCCCCACAGATCATGAACACTGAAGCTTTCTTT.

This clonotype has just a few counts. The chain recombines TRBV7-8 with TRBJ2-7; possible D gene TRBD2, 6 bases. Germline V gene sequence: CDR1 SGHVS, CDR2 FQNEAQ. With 6 bases removed from V and 3 bases from J, the gap between germline ends came to 9 bases. This CDR3 contains 12 residues. The DNA of the CDR3 is TGTGCCAGCAGGGGGAGGAACTACGAGCAGTACTTC. This sequence encodes CASRGRNYEQYF.

A few counts support this clonotype. This rearrangement joins TRBV6-2 or TRBV6-3 to TRBJ2-7, with TRBD2 matching over 12 bases. V gave up 5 bases and J gave up 4 bases; unmatched junction bases: 3. The CDR3 consists of 14 residues. Germline V gives CDR1 MNHEY, CDR2 SVGEGT. As DNA, the CDR3 is TGTGCCAGCAGTAACCTAGCGGGAGGGTACGAGCAGTACTTC. Its protein is CASSNLAGGYEQYF.

This sequence joins TRBV12-3 or TRBV12-4 and TRBJ1-1; D gene ambiguous. The CDR3 covers 13 residues. V was clipped by 1 base and J by 1 base, with 4 bases between them. CDR3 in amino acids: CASSLDKNTEAFF. CDR3 bases: TGTGCCAGCAGTTTAGACAAGAACACTGAAGCTTTCTTT.

The V call is TRBV29-1, the J call TRBJ2-2; possibly TRBD2 for D (7 bases). Per the germline V gene, CDR1 is SQVTM and CDR2 is ANQGSEA. The CDR3 sequence is 15 residues long. V lost 5 bases, J lost 4 bases, and 17 bases lay in between. CDR3 amino acids: CSVRQGGGFTGELFF. DNA for the CDR3: TGCAGCGTTCGCCAGGGAGGGGGGTTCACCGGGGAGCTGTTTTTT.

V usage is TRBV6-5 and J usage is TRBJ2-1; 8 bases match TRBD1. The V gene's germline CDR1 is MNHEY and CDR2 SVGAGI. CDR3 size: 16 residues. Unmatched junction bases numbered 10, after V lost 4 bases and J lost 5 bases. The CDR3 DNA sequence: TGTGCCAGCAGTTGCTGGGGGACAGGAGGGGACAATGAGCAGTTCTTC. Translated: CASSCWGTGGDNEQFF.

This clonotype was detected only a few times. V and J are TRBV20-1 and TRBJ1-4; possibly TRBD1 for D (6 bases). Looked up from germline, CDR1 is DFQATT and CDR2 is SNEGSKA (reference sequence). The CDR3 sequence is 16 residues long. The V and J ends lost 2 bases and 2 bases respectively, with 15 bases between them. CDR3 region: CSARFRGAATNEKLFF. DNA for the CDR3: TGCAGTGCTAGATTTCGGGGGGCGGCGACTAATGAAAAACTGTTTTTT.

V gene TRBV12-3 or TRBV12-4 combines with J gene TRBJ1-5; D perhaps matches TRBD1 (5 bases). The CDR3 has 15 amino acids. V was pared by 6 bases and J by 4 bases, with 16 bases between. The CDR3 reads CASRSGLGRNQPQHF. In DNA form, the CDR3 reads TGTGCCAGCAGGTCGGGGCTAGGCAGAAATCAGCCCCAGCATTTT.

The CDR3 nucleotides are TGTGCCAGCAGTCCGGAGGGGACTAGCGTTTACAATGAGCAGTTCTTC. This translates into CASSPEGTSVYNEQFF. V is TRBV2 and J is TRBJ2-1; 10 nucleotides line up with TRBD2. The J segment lost 4 bases and the V segment lost 5 bases, leaving 8 bases of the junction unmatched. The CDR3 has 16 residues. Per the germline V gene, CDR1 is SNHLY and CDR2 is FYNNEI.

In this sample, this clonotype turned up a few times. The chain uses TRBV29-1 and TRBJ2-1; D might be TRBD1 (6 bases). The CDR3 is made up of 13 amino acids. Trimming pared 1 base from V and 10 bases from J, leaving 14 bases between. Germline V lookup: CDR1 SQVTM, CDR2 ANQGSEA. The CDR3 nucleotides read TGCAGCGTTGAAGGGTACAGGGCCGGGGAGCAGTTCTTC. It codes for CSVEGYRAGEQFF.